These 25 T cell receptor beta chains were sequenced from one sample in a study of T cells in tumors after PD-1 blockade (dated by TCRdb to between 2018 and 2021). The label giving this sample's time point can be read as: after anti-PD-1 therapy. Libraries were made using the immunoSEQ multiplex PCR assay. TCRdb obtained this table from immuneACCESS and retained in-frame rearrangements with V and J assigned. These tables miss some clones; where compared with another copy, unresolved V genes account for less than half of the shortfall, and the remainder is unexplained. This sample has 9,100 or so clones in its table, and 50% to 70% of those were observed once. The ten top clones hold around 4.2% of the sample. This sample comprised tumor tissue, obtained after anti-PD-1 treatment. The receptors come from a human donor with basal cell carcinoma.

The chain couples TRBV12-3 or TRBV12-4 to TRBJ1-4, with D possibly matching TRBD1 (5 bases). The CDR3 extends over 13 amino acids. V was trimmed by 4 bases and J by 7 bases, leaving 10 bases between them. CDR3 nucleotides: TGTGCCAGCAGTTATCAGGGATCTGAAAAACTGTTTTTT. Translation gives CASSYQGSEKLFF.

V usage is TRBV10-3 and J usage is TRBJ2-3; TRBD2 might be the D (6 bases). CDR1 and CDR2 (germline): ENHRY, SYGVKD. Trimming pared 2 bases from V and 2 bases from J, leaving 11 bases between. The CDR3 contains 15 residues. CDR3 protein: CAISEIEGLTDTQYF. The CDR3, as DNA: TGTGCCATCAGTGAGATAGAGGGACTCACAGATACGCAGTATTTT.

The CDR3 sequence: CASSPLAGGTSTDTQYF. As DNA, the CDR3 is TGTGCCAGCAGCCCCCTAGCGGGGGGGACGAGCACAGATACGCAGTATTTT. The chain recombines TRBV7-6 with TRBJ2-3; 12 bases map to TRBD2. The CDR3 is 17 residues long. Trimming removed 5 bases from V and 0 bases from J; junction bases left unmatched: 6. CDR1 SGHVS and CDR2 FNYEAQ come from the germline V gene.

The CDR3 DNA reads as TGTGCCTACTCAGCGGGGGCTCAGGGCACAGATACGCAGTATTTT. Translated, it gives CAYSAGAQGTDTQYF. V usage is TRBV30 and J usage is TRBJ2-3; 8 bases agree with TRBD2. CDR1 GTSNPN and CDR2 SVGIG come from the germline V gene (reference sequence). V dropped 7 bases and J dropped 1; count of bases not matched to a gene: 10. The CDR3 sequence is 15 residues long.

The CDR3 DNA follows: TGCAGCGTTGCCACGGCTAGCGGGGGCGTAGGGACCCAGTACTTC. Translated, it gives CSVATASGGVGTQYF. This sequence joins TRBV29-1 and TRBJ2-5, with 10 nucleotides matching TRBD2. The CDR3 runs to 15 residues. In germline, CDR1 is SQVTM, CDR2 ANQGSEA. Unmatched junction bases numbered 12, after V lost 4 bases and J lost 7 bases.

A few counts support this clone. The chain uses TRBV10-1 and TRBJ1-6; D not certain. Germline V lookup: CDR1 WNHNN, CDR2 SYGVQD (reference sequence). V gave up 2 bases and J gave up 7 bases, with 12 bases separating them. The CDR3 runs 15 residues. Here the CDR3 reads CASSEETEPNSPLHF. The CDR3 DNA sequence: TGCGCCAGCAGTGAGGAAACAGAACCGAATTCACCCCTCCACTTT.

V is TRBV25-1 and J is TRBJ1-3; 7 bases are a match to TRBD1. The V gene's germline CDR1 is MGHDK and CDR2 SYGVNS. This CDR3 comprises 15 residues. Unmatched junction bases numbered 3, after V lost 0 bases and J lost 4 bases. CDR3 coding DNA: TGTGCCAGCAGTGAATATATGGGACAGGGAAACACCATATATTTT. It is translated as CASSEYMGQGNTIYF.

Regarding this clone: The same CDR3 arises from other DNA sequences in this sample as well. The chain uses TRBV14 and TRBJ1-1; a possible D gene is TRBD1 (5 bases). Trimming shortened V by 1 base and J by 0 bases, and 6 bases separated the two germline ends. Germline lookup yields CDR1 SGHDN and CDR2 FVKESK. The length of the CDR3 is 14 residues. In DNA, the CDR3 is TGTGCCAGCAGCCAAGCAGGGATGAACACTGAAGCTTTCTTT. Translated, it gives CASSQAGMNTEAFF.

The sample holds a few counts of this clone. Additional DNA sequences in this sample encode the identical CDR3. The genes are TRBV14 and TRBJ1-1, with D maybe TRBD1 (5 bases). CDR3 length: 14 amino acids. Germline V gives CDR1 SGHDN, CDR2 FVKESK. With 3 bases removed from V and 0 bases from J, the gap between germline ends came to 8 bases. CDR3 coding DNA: TGTGCCAGCAGCCAGGCAGGGATGAACACTGAAGCTTTCTTT. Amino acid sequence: CASSQAGMNTEAFF.

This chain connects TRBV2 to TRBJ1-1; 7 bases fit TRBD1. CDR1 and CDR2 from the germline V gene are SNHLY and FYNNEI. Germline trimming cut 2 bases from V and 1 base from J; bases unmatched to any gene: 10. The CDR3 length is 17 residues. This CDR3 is CASSETQQGLQNTEAFF. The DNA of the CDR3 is TGTGCCAGCAGTGAAACTCAACAGGGGCTTCAGAACACTGAAGCTTTCTTT.

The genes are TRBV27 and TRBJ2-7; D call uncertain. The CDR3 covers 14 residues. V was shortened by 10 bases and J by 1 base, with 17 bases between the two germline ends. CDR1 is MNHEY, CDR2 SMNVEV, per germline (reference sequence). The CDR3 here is CATRAFSTSYEQYF. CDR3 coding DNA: TGTGCCACTCGGGCGTTCTCAACTTCCTACGAGCAGTACTTC.

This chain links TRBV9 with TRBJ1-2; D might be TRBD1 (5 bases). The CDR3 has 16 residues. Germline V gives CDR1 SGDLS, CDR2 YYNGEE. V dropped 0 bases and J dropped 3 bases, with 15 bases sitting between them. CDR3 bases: TGTGCCAGCAGCGTAGAATTAGGTCAGGGAGACTATGGCTACACCTTC. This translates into CASSVELGQGDYGYTF. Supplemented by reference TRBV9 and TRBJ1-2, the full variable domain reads DSGVTQTPKHLITATGQRVTLRCSPRSGDLSVYWYQQSLDQGLQFLIQYYNGEERAKGNILERFSAQQFPDLHSELNLSSLELGDSALYFCASSVELGQGDYGYTFGSGTRLTVV.

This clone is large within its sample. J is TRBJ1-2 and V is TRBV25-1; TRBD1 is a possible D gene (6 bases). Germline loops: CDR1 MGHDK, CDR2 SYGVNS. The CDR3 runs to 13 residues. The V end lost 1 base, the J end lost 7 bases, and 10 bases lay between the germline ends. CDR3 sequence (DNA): TGTGCCAGCAGTGAATGGCAACAGGGTGGCTACACCTTC. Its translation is CASSEWQQGGYTF.

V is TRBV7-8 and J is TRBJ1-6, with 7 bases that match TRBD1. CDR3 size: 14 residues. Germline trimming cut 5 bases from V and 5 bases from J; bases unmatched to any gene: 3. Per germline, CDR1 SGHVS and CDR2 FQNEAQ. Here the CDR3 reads CASSLQGNNSPLHF. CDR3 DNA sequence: TGTGCCAGCAGCCTACAGGGGAATAATTCACCCCTCCACTTT.

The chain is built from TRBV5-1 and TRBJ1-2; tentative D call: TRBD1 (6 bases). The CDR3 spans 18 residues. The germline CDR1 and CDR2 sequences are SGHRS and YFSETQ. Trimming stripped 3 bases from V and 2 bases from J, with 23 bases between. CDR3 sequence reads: CASSSTGSGELPNYGYTF. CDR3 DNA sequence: TGCGCCAGCAGCTCAACAGGGAGTGGGGAACTTCCCAACTATGGCTACACCTTC.

CDR3 region: CASSSPPGYGYTF. For the CDR3, the DNA is TGTGCCAGTAGTAGCCCGCCAGGTTATGGCTACACCTTC. This chain links TRBV19 with TRBJ1-2, with no clear D. The CDR3 runs to 13 residues. V lost 4 bases, J lost 5 bases, and 11 bases lay in between. The germline gives CDR1 LNHDA, CDR2 SQIVND (reference sequence).

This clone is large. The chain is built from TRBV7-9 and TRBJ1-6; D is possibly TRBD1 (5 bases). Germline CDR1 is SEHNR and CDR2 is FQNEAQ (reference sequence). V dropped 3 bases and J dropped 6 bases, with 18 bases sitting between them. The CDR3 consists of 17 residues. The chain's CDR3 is CASSFGAGSSSNSPLHF. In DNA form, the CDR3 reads TGTGCCAGCAGCTTTGGGGCAGGGTCCTCTTCTAATTCACCCCTCCACTTT.

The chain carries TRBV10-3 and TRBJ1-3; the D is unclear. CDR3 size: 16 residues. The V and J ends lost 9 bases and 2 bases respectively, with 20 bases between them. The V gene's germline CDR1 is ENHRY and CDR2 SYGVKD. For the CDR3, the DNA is TGTGCCATGACGGTCTCGCCTCTTCGGCCTGGAAACACCATATATTTT. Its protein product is CAMTVSPLRPGNTIYF.

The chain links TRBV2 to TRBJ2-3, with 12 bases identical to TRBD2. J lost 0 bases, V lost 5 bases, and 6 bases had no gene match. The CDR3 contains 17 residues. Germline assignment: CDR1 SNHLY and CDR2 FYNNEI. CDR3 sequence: CASSTTSGGPSTDTQYF. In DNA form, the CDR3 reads TGTGCCAGCAGTACGACTAGCGGGGGCCCCAGCACAGATACGCAGTATTTT.

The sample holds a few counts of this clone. CDR3 region: CASSQSTGGRSPLHF. CDR3 DNA sequence: TGTGCCAGCAGCCAGTCGACTGGGGGGAGGTCACCCCTCCACTTT. J is TRBJ1-6 and V is TRBV3-1 (or the pseudogene TRBV3-2); D perhaps matches TRBD1 (5 bases). The V gene's germline CDR1 is LGHDT and CDR2 YNNKEL (reference sequence). The CDR3 contains 15 residues. V lost 3 bases to trimming and J lost 10 bases, with 16 bases between them.

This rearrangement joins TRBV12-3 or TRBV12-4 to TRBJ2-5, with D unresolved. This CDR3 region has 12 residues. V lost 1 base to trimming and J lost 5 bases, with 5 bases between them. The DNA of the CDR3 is TGTGCCAGCAGTTTAGTAAGGGAGACCCAGTACTTC. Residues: CASSLVRETQYF.

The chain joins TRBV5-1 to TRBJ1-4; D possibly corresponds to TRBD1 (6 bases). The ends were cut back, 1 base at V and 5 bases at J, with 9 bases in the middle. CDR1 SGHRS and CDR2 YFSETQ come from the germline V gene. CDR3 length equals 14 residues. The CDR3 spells CASSLMGANEKLFF. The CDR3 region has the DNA TGCGCCAGCAGCTTGATGGGGGCGAATGAAAAACTGTTTTTT.

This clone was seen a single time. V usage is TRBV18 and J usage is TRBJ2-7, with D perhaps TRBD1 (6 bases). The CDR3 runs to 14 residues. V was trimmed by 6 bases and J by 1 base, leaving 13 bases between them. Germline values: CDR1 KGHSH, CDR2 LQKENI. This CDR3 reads CASSPDRLSYEQYF. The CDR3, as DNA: TGTGCCAGCTCCCCCGACAGGTTATCCTACGAGCAGTACTTC.

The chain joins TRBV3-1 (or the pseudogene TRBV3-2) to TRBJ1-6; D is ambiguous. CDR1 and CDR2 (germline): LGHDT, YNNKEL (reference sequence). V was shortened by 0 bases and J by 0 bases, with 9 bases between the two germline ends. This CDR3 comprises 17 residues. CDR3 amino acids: CASSQDLYSSYNSPLHF. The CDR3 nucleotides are TGTGCCAGCAGCCAAGATTTGTACAGCTCCTATAATTCACCCCTCCACTTT.

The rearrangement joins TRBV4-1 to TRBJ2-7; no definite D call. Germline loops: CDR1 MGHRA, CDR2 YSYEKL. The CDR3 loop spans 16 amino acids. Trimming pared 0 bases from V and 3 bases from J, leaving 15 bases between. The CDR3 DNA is TGCGCCAGCAGCCAAGACGAGGACCTTGGGATCTACGAGCAGTACTTC. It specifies CASSQDEDLGIYEQYF.